This T cell receptor (beta chain) derives from a study of blood T cell repertoires in COVID-19. This CDR3 region has 16 residues. The ends lost 0 bases at V and 1 base at J; junction bases unmatched: 1. Germline V gene lookup returns CDR1 SGHDT and CDR2 YYEEEE. Clones were read by immunoSEQ multiplex PCR, and TCRdb kept only the in-frame ones, dropping some. Of around 230,000 clones listed, roughly four fifths were seen once; the top ten hold roughly 12%. The sequence was collected from a woman aged 60 to 75 with active or convalescent COVID-19. Sequences were obtained from peripheral blood. The chain uses TRBV5-6 and TRBJ2-2; 9 positions agree with TRBD1. CDR3 coding DNA: TGTGCCAGCAGCTTGGGACAGGGGGAGAACACCGGGGAGCTGTTTTTT. Translating gives CASSLGQGENTGELFF. The complete variable domain, with remaining parts taken from reference TRBV5-6 and TRBJ2-2, reads DAGVTQSPTHLIKTRGQQVTLRCSPKSGHDTVSWYQQALGQGPQFIFQYYEEEERQRGNFPDRFSGHQFPNYSSELNVNALLLGDSALYLCASSLGQGENTGELFFGEGSRLTVL.